This T cell receptor beta chain appears in the sequencing data of a study of technical replicates of blood from several donors. The table came from immunoSEQ multiplex PCR; TCRdb's copy has only in-frame clones and leaves some out. This sample has roughly 70,000 clones, with around 91% found just once. Looked up from germline, CDR1 is ENHRY and CDR2 is SYGVKD. V lost 2 bases, J lost 1 base, and 8 bases lay in between. The CDR3 consists of 15 residues. V usage is TRBV10-3 and J usage is TRBJ2-2; tentatively, D is TRBD2 (6 bases). The material sequenced was T cells isolated from PBMCs. This receptor was taken from a human donor in good health. CDR3 region: CAISENSGNTGELFF. The CDR3 DNA reads as TGTGCCATCAGTGAGAATAGCGGGAACACCGGGGAGCTGTTTTTT.